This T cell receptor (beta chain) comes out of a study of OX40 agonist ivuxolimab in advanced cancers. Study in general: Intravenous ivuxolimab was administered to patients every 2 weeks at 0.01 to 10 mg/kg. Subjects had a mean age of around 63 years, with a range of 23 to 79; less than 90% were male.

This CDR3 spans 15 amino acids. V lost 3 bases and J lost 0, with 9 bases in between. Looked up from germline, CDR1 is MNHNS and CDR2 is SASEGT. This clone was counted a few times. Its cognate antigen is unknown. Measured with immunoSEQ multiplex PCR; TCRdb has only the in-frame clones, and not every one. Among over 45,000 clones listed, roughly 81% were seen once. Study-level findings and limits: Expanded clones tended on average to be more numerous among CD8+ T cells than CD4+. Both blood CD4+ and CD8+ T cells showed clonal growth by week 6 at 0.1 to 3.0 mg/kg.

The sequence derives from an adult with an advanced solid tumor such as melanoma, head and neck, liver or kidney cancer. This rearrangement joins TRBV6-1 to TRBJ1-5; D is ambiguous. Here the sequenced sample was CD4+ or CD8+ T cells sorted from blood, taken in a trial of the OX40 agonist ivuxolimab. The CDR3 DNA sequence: TGTGCCAGCAGTGATGGGCAGACTAGCAATCAGCCCCAGCATTTT. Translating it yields CASSDGQTSNQPQHF.